This record covers a single T cell receptor beta chain. Germline V gives CDR1 MNHEY, CDR2 SVGEGT. V lost 4 bases to trimming and J lost 2 bases, with 6 bases between them. The CDR3 has 13 amino acids. This specimen comes from a study of blood T cell repertoires in COVID-19. For the study at large: For recovered donors of Cohort 3, there were two negative PCRs, clearance, or symptom resolution. Spain, Italy and the United States supplied samples that represented acute and convalescent COVID-19.

In the original workflow: Amplified reference gene primers provided the basis for estimating nucleated cell counts. The data were produced by immunoSEQ multiplex PCR, yet TCRdb's version contains in-frame clones alone and is incomplete. From that table come the V and J calls and clone size; the DNA was used to work out D and trimming. The repertoire includes about 210,000 clones, roughly 84% of them detected once, and 7.2% sits in the top ten. Specimen: PBMCs or T cells enriched from blood (not recorded which). The chain recombines TRBV6-2 or TRBV6-3 with TRBJ1-3; D is unclear. The TCR was taken from a man between 25 and 39 years old in a cohort exposed to, infected with or recovered from COVID-19 (not recorded which). The DNA for the CDR3 is TGTGCCAGCAGTTCTATCCCTGGAAACACCATATATTTT. It codes for CASSSIPGNTIYF.